This T cell receptor beta chain was retrieved from a study of cytomegalovirus exposure and HLA in healthy donors. Worth noting for this clone: Its cognate antigen is unknown.

The PCR contained 60 Vbeta and 13 Jbeta primers. Using immunoSEQ multiplex PCR, the repertoire was profiled, and TCRdb retains in-frame clones only, with some absent. This sample's table has 150,000 to 200,000 clones. Study-wide results and caveats: HLA restriction was apparent for most CMV-associated TCR beta chains in a later analysis. Trimming of TCR beta V- and J-genes showed a link, identified in a later analysis, to a missense DCLRE1C variant. By HLA locus, TCR association rates varied in a later analysis, with DRB1 showing the most and HLA-C the fewest.

Germline V CDR1 and CDR2: WNHNN, SYGVQD (reference sequence). Losses at the gene ends were 2 bases for V and 1 base for J; bases not matched to a gene: 7. The CDR3 is made up of 16 amino acids. The sample consisted of PBMCs. V gene TRBV10-1 combines with J gene TRBJ1-1; 7 nucleotides match TRBD1. The clonotype comes from a man younger than 40 in good health and CMV-seronegative. The CDR3, as DNA: TGCGCCAGCAGTGAGGAGGGGGCTCCGGGGAACACTGAAGCTTTCTTT. It codes for CASSEEGAPGNTEAFF.